Listed below are T cell receptor beta chains from one sample, sequenced in a study of long-term antiretroviral therapy in people with HIV. Sequenced by immunoSEQ multiplex PCR; TCRdb stores in-frame clones only, minus some. The sample has roughly 35,000 clones; 85% to 95% are singletons. The sample was unsorted PBMCs, taken around 5.5 years after starting antiretroviral therapy. The receptors originated from a woman between 45 and 65 years old with HIV. CDR3s leave out the opening cysteine and the closing phenylalanine or tryptophan. Clone size is given for some rows only: seen once, a few or many times, or a class if the clone is expanded.

abundance: .; j_gene: TRBJ1-2; v_gene: TRBV29-1; CDR3aa: SALLSGVVDGYT
abundance: .; j_gene: TRBJ1-2; v_gene: TRBV7-7; CDR3aa: ASSPGQGFGYT
abundance: .; j_gene: TRBJ2-3; v_gene: TRBV30; CDR3aa: AWSARVQDTQY
abundance: .; j_gene: TRBJ2-3; v_gene: TRBV25-1; CDR3aa: ASSELTGLATQY
abundance: .; j_gene: TRBJ1-1; v_gene: TRBV29-1; CDR3aa: SAYRGNTEAF
abundance: .; j_gene: TRBJ2-3; v_gene: TRBV5-4; CDR3aa: ASSPRTGGLDTQY
abundance: .; j_gene: TRBJ2-2; v_gene: TRBV18; CDR3aa: ASSPSQTGELF
abundance: .; j_gene: TRBJ1-4; v_gene: TRBV19; CDR3aa: ASSASGSGGVEKLF
abundance: once; j_gene: TRBJ2-7; v_gene: TRBV2; CDR3aa: ASSDARRLADNYEQY
abundance: .; j_gene: TRBJ1-2; v_gene: TRBV10-3; CDR3aa: AISESLAEYGYT
abundance: .; j_gene: TRBJ2-5; v_gene: TRBV10-2; CDR3aa: ASSDFIGGGYQETQY
abundance: once; j_gene: TRBJ2-3; v_gene: TRBV7-8; CDR3aa: ASSLTQRGGTDTQY
abundance: .; j_gene: TRBJ2-3; v_gene: TRBV27; CDR3aa: ASRTGGLASDTQY
abundance: .; j_gene: TRBJ2-2; v_gene: TRBV7-2; CDR3aa: ASSLRWGGPNTGELF
abundance: .; j_gene: TRBJ1-1; v_gene: TRBV30; CDR3aa: AWSPSAGLAEAF
abundance: .; j_gene: TRBJ1-4; v_gene: TRBV6-6; CDR3aa: ASSYYSPNEKLF
abundance: .; j_gene: TRBJ1-1; v_gene: TRBV2; CDR3aa: ASSQGTGSLMNTEAF
abundance: .; j_gene: TRBJ2-3; v_gene: TRBV15; CDR3aa: ATSLRPADTQY
abundance: .; j_gene: TRBJ1-6; v_gene: TRBV30; CDR3aa: ACDSLSSYNSPLH
abundance: .; j_gene: TRBJ2-2; v_gene: TRBV9; CDR3aa: ASSVANRGELF
abundance: .; j_gene: TRBJ2-7; v_gene: TRBV12-5; CDR3aa: ASGLGRAYEQY
abundance: .; j_gene: TRBJ2-7; v_gene: TRBV7-9; CDR3aa: ASSFPGSAEQY
abundance: .; j_gene: TRBJ2-7; v_gene: TRBV15; CDR3aa: ATSPGQDRGKNEQY
abundance: .; j_gene: TRBJ1-4; v_gene: TRBV29-1; CDR3aa: SVEGGGMREKLF
abundance: .; j_gene: TRBJ1-1; v_gene: TRBV7-3; CDR3aa: ASSPSARITEAF
abundance: .; j_gene: TRBJ1-5; v_gene: TRBV7-8; CDR3aa: ASSLGRDKFQPQH
abundance: .; j_gene: TRBJ1-5; v_gene: TRBV7-6; CDR3aa: ASSPDRAPSNQPQH
abundance: .; j_gene: TRBJ2-1; v_gene: TRBV14; CDR3aa: ASSQGSGGGAWQSSYNEQF
abundance: .; j_gene: TRBJ2-5; v_gene: TRBV27; CDR3aa: ASSRTGYQETQY
abundance: .; j_gene: TRBJ1-2; v_gene: TRBV19; CDR3aa: ASSIVIQGTAGYT
abundance: once; j_gene: TRBJ2-3; v_gene: TRBV6-6; CDR3aa: ASSYIGGTTDTQY